This is a list of T cell receptor beta chains from one sample in a study of CD4+ T cells in melanoma. The method was immunoSEQ multiplex PCR; TCRdb's version includes in-frame clones alone and lacks a portion of them. The sample holds about 9,900 clones, 69% seen once. The sequenced material came from peripheral blood. These receptors came from a human donor with melanoma. The conserved cysteine and the conserved F or W are not part of the CDR3 here.

>TRBV9|TRBJ2-3
ASSPPGVDTQY
>TRBV6-6|TRBJ2-1
ASSSLAGGNEQF
>TRBV28|TRBJ2-2
ASSFLPGELF
>TRBV28|TRBJ2-7
ASSSTDPVGYEQY
>TRBV27|TRBJ2-7
ASSLPGLSEQY
>TRBV30|TRBJ1-1
AWAGQFEAF
>TRBV7-9|TRBJ1-1
ASSLLTGARVEAF
>TRBV11-2|TRBJ2-2
ASSRGHPGELF
>TRBV28|TRBJ2-3
ASSLWGRGDTDTQY
>TRBV6-5|TRBJ1-2
ASSYGVGYGYT
>TRBV2|TRBJ1-1
ASSAGNTEAF
>TRBV7-2|TRBJ1-1
ASSWRGQRSAEAF
>TRBV9|TRBJ1-2
ASNQGLSGYT
>TRBV5-1|TRBJ1-1
ASSVDTNTEAF
>TRBV19|TRBJ2-7
ASSSSGSGAYEQY
>TRBV28|TRBJ1-2
ASSWVGSGLRGYT
>TRBV2|TRBJ2-7
ASSVGPGQGAYEQY
>TRBV5-4|TRBJ1-1
ASSWKGVAEAF